The 12 T cell receptor beta chains in this list originate from one sample, sequenced in a study of glioma-infiltrating T cells after dendritic cell vaccination. Sequencing was performed with immunoSEQ multiplex PCR; in TCRdb, only in-frame clones are kept and a portion is missing. The sample holds roughly 100,000 clones; roughly 80% are singletons and the top ten take roughly 12%. The material sequenced was blood, taken before dendritic cell vaccination. The origin of the receptors is a human donor with glioblastoma.

Notes on this clone: The sample contains more than one DNA sequence encoding this CDR3. The chain uses TRBV6-6 and TRBJ1-5, with TRBD1 matching 9 bases. J gave up 6 bases and V 3 bases, and 3 bases lay outside the gene matches. The CDR3 covers 14 residues. Germline CDR1 and CDR2: MNHNY and SVGAGI (reference sequence). CDR3 sequence (DNA): TGTGCCAGCAGTTATGGACAGGGGAGTCAGCCCCAGCATTTT. Protein: CASSYGQGSQPQHF.

This clone was observed a single time. The chain has TRBV15 and TRBJ2-3; 9 nucleotides match TRBD2. CDR3 length: 17 amino acids. V was pared by 0 bases and J by 6 bases, with 10 bases of the junction left unmatched. Germline CDR1 reads LNHNV; CDR2 reads YYDKDF (reference sequence). CDR3 nucleotide sequence: TGTGCCACCAGCAGAGATCGTATGGCTAGCGGGGCTGATACGCAGTATTTT. Amino acids: CATSRDRMASGADTQYF.

This clone occurred a few times. This chain uses TRBV2 with TRBJ1-4; the match to TRBD1 covers 7 bases. V lost 6 bases and J lost 14; bases outside the gene matches: 12. CDR3 length: 13 amino acids. The germline CDR1 and CDR2 sequences are SNHLY and FYNNEI. The CDR3 bases are TGTGCCAGCAGCGAGGGGGCGGACAGCCGGCTGTTTTTT. It specifies CASSEGADSRLFF.

This clone was detected once. V gene TRBV7-3 combines with J gene TRBJ2-7; no reliable D call. Looked up from germline, CDR1 is SGHTA and CDR2 is FQGTGA. The germline V and J ends were trimmed by 5 bases and 0 bases, with 2 bases remaining between them. The CDR3 consists of 11 residues. The CDR3 region is CASSLSYEQYF. In nucleotides, the CDR3 is TGTGCCAGCAGCCTCTCCTACGAGCAGTACTTC.

The J gene is TRBJ2-5, the V gene TRBV12-5, with 9 bases matching TRBD2. The CDR3 is 14 residues long. Unmatched junction bases numbered 5, after V lost 6 bases and J lost 3 bases. Germline V lookup: CDR1 LGHNT, CDR2 FRNRAP. CDR3 residues: CASGKRGAKETQYF. The CDR3 DNA is TGTGCTAGTGGAAAGCGGGGGGCAAAAGAGACCCAGTACTTC.

This clone was seen just once. This chain links TRBV5-4 with TRBJ2-1; perhaps TRBD1 as D (5 bases). This CDR3 has 14 residues. V dropped 2 bases and J dropped 9 bases, with 15 bases sitting between them. The germline CDR1 and CDR2 sequences are SGHNT and YYREEE (reference sequence). The CDR3, as DNA: TGTGCCAGCAGCTTCGGCAGGGTGAGTGGTGAGCAGTTCTTC. It encodes CASSFGRVSGEQFF.

The gene calls are TRBV9 and TRBJ2-7; 8 bases align to TRBD1. The junction had 4 bases not matched to a gene; V was cut back by 3 bases and J by 2 bases. Germline assignment: CDR1 SGDLS and CDR2 YYNGEE. The CDR3 consists of 14 residues. CDR3: CASSATGAAYEQYF. The CDR3 DNA is TGTGCCAGCAGCGCGACAGGGGCGGCCTACGAGCAGTACTTC.

The chain joins TRBV4-1 to TRBJ1-1, with D perhaps matching TRBD1 (6 bases). Germline V CDR1 and CDR2: MGHRA, YSYEKL. The V gene lost 4 bases and the J gene lost 0 bases, with 15 bases spanning the gap. This CDR3 is 16 amino acids long. The CDR3 DNA reads as TGCGCCAGCAGCCCCCTAGGGGGGGTTATGAACACTGAAGCTTTCTTT. It is translated as CASSPLGGVMNTEAFF.

V usage is TRBV11-3 and J usage is TRBJ2-7; D is perhaps TRBD1 (6 bases). From germline, CDR1 is SGHNT and CDR2 YENEEA. There are 15 residues in the CDR3. V lost 5 bases and J lost 3, with 17 bases in between. DNA for the CDR3: TGTGCCAGCAGCAACCGACAGGAGCTCCTCTACGAGCAGTACTTC. Translation gives CASSNRQELLYEQYF.

The chain recombines TRBV5-4 with TRBJ2-7, with TRBD1 matching 11 bases. The V segment lost 0 bases and the J segment 3 bases; nucleotides outside the gene matches: 8. The germline V gene encodes CDR1 SGHNT and CDR2 YYREEE (reference sequence). The CDR3 covers 17 residues. The CDR3, as DNA: TGTGCCAGCAGCTTGGCGCTTGGGACAGGGGGGAACTACGAGCAGTACTTC. This encodes CASSLALGTGGNYEQYF.

The V and J genes are TRBV12-5 and TRBJ2-7; perhaps TRBD2 as D (6 bases). The length of the CDR3 is 14 residues. Germline CDR1 and CDR2: LGHNT and FRNRAP. V lost 1 base, J lost 1 base, and 8 bases lay in between. The CDR3 spells CASGLGGRSYEQYF. The CDR3 nucleotides read TGTGCTAGTGGTTTGGGGGGGAGGTCCTACGAGCAGTACTTC. The full variable domain, rest sourced from reference TRBV12-5 and TRBJ2-7, is DARVTQTPRHKVTEMGQEVTMRCQPILGHNTVFWYRQTMMQGLELLAYFRNRAPLDDSGMPKDRFSAEMPDATLATLKIQPSEPRDSAVYFCASGLGGRSYEQYFGPGTRLTVT.

This clone was observed a single time. This chain uses TRBV6-1 with TRBJ2-3; 10 bases match TRBD2. The CDR3 loop spans 16 amino acids. V was pared by 1 base and J by 4 bases, with 5 bases of the junction left unmatched. CDR1 and CDR2 (germline): MNHNS, SASEGT. CDR3 DNA sequence: TGTGCCAGCAGTGAAGGCAGCGGGGGGGCCCCAGATACGCAGTATTTT. Protein product: CASSEGSGGAPDTQYF.